Sequencing of this T cell receptor beta chain was carried out in a study of Graves' ophthalmopathy and Graves' hyperthyroidism. Study context: Peripheral blood samples were taken at initial diagnosis, before any treatment.

Study observations and caveats: Most thyroid clonotypes with frequency above 0.001 were detected in blood too.

The V gene's germline CDR1 is MNHEY and CDR2 SVGEGT. The CDR3 extends over 17 amino acids. V shed 5 bases and J 5 bases; nucleotides not matched to a gene: 13. The TCR beta CDR3 regions underwent amplification from RNA transcripts. Investigators did first-round RT-PCR with HTBI primers, then second-round multiplex PCR. MiXCR, applied by TCRdb to the multiplex PCR reads, yields one record per CDR3 protein. In the table there are roughly 610,000 distinct CDR3 sequences, over 20% of which are singletons. No ophthalmopathy within 18 months of follow-up signified stable hyperthyroidism. This clonotype was counted between two and nine times. Its antigen is currently unknown.

The TCR comes from a woman younger than 30 with stable Graves' hyperthyroidism. Some clones in this sample may be carry-over from other donors' samples. The sequencing sample was made of peripheral blood. The chain joins TRBV6-2 or TRBV6-3 to TRBJ2-5, with 11 bases identical to TRBD2. Here the CDR3 reads CASSRGSGGAYIETQYF. CDR3 nucleotides: TGTGCCAGCAGTAGGGGTAGCGGGGGGGCCTACATCGAGACCCAGTACTTC.